This TCR beta chain was profiled in a study of graft-versus-host responses after intestinal transplantation. As to this clone: Its antigen is unidentified.

In germline, CDR1 is SGHNT, CDR2 YENEEA. The CDR3 contains 13 residues. Trimming pared 1 base from V and 6 bases from J, leaving 9 bases between. Only in-frame clones appear in the TCRdb table, and some are missing; sequencing was by immunoSEQ multiplex PCR. The sample carries 99,000 or so clones, just under 95% recorded once. Specimen: unstimulated CD8+ T cells sorted from spleen or lymph node cells, collected before transplant. This sequence was found in a human donor who was the organ donor for an intestinal transplant. The chain carries TRBV11-3 and TRBJ1-1, with a possible D match to TRBD1 (5 bases). As DNA, the CDR3 is TGTGCCAGCAGCTTAGCTTGGGGGGCTGAAGCTTTCTTT. This translates into CASSLAWGAEAFF.